These 9 T cell receptor beta chains came from one sample sequenced in a study of blood T cell repertoires in COVID-19. Generated by immunoSEQ multiplex PCR, the TCRdb table keeps only in-frame clones and is missing some. This table holds under 200,000 clones, approximately 89% found once. Sequencing was performed on peripheral blood. Source of these receptors: a man between 65 and 80 years old with acute or convalescent COVID-19.

The V and J genes are TRBV20-1 and TRBJ2-1, with D tentatively TRBD2 (5 bases). The CDR3 totals 11 residues. The V gene's germline CDR1 is DFQATT and CDR2 SNEGSKA (reference sequence). Trimming pared 6 bases from V and 10 bases from J, leaving 13 bases between. The CDR3 loop reads CSATGGLEQFF. The CDR3 nucleotides are TGCAGTGCGACTGGCGGGTTAGAGCAGTTCTTC.

The genes are TRBV4-3 and TRBJ2-1; weak D call: TRBD1 (5 bases). Trimming cost V 1 base and J 2 bases, with 9 bases left between them. The CDR3 loop spans 15 amino acids. Germline V lookup: CDR1 LGHNA, CDR2 YSLEER. The CDR3 DNA is TGCGCCAGCAGCCAAGGTGTCAGGGCCTACAATGAGCAGTTCTTC. It translates to CASSQGVRAYNEQFF.

In this sample, this clone turned up a few times. CDR3: CASSKDRYPKGQGVCGLFF. In nucleotides, the CDR3 is TGTGCCAGCAGCAAAGATCGGTACCCCAAGGGACAGGGAGTTTGTGGACTGTTTTTT. The chain couples TRBV21-1 to TRBJ1-4; TRBD1 is the table's D call and was not checked against the DNA. TRBV21-1 represents a pseudogene. The CDR3 runs 19 residues.

This clone is a singleton in its sample. This chain uses TRBV5-1 with TRBJ2-3; possibly TRBD2 for D (6 bases). The CDR3 is 15 amino acids. The germline CDR1 and CDR2 sequences are SGHRS and YFSETQ. V lost 1 base to trimming and J lost 3 bases, with 12 bases between them. The CDR3 spells CASSLRGMVTDTQYF. For the CDR3, the DNA is TGCGCCAGCAGCTTGCGCGGGATGGTTACAGATACGCAGTATTTT.

V and J are TRBV7-2 and TRBJ2-3; D is ambiguous. The CDR3 covers 16 residues. Germline V gene data show CDR1 as SGHTA and CDR2 as FQGNSA. The V end was cut by 3 bases, the J end by 2 bases, with 15 bases between. CDR3 in DNA: TGTGCCAGCAGCTTTTCAATAAGTGCGGTCACAGATACGCAGTATTTT. The encoded protein is CASSFSISAVTDTQYF.

The chain employs TRBV7-8 and TRBJ2-1, with 8 bases that match TRBD1. Germline trimming cut 1 base from V and 0 bases from J; bases unmatched to any gene: 8. Germline assignment: CDR1 SGHVS and CDR2 FQNEAQ. This CDR3 is 18 amino acids long. Here the CDR3 DNA reads TGTGCCAGCAGCTTAGTTTCCAGGGGGCCAACCTCCTACAATGAGCAGTTCTTC. Translating it yields CASSLVSRGPTSYNEQFF.

This chain connects TRBV28 to TRBJ1-4; a weak D match, TRBD1 (5 bases). V was trimmed by 6 bases and J by 6 bases, leaving 17 bases between them. Germline V lookup: CDR1 MDHEN, CDR2 SYDVKM. This CDR3 comprises 15 residues. CDR3 amino acids: CASSGSPGGYEKLFF. CDR3 DNA sequence: TGTGCCAGCAGCGGGTCACCCGGGGGGTATGAAAAACTGTTTTTT.

V gene TRBV5-1 combines with J gene TRBJ2-3, with TRBD2 identical over 8 bases. CDR3 length: 14 residues. Per germline, CDR1 SGHRS and CDR2 YFSETQ. J was trimmed by 4 bases and V by 2 bases; bases with no gene match: 3. In DNA form, the CDR3 reads TGCGCCAGCAGCTTTAGCGGGAAAGCAGATACGCAGTATTTT. This gives the protein CASSFSGKADTQYF.

The sample holds a few counts of this clone. The chain uses TRBV4-3 and TRBJ2-7; perhaps TRBD2 as D (6 bases). Germline V gives CDR1 LGHNA, CDR2 YSLEER. V lost 2 bases to trimming and J lost 3 bases, with 11 bases between them. CDR3 size: 14 residues. This chain's CDR3 is CASSQSQGGYEQYF. Here the CDR3 DNA reads TGCGCCAGCAGCCAATCCCAGGGAGGCTACGAGCAGTACTTC.